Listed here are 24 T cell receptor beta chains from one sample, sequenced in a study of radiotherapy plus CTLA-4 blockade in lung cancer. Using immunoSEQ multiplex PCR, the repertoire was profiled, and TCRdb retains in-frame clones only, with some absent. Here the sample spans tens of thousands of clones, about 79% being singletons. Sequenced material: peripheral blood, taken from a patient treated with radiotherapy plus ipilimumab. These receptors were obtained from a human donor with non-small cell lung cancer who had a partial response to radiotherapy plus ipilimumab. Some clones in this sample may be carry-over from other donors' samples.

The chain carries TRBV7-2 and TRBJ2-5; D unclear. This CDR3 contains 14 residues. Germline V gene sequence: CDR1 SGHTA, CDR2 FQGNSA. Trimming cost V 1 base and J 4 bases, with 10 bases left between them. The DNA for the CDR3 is TGTGCCAGCAGCTTAGGTCCCAGCGTAGAGACCCAGTACTTC. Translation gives CASSLGPSVETQYF.

The CDR3 loop reads CASSPNTDTQYF. In DNA, the CDR3 is TGTGCCAGCAGCCCAAATACAGATACGCAGTATTTT. The chain recombines TRBV7-8 with TRBJ2-3; the D is unclear. Germline assignment: CDR1 SGHVS and CDR2 FQNEAQ. V shed 5 bases and J shed 3 bases, with 6 bases lying between them. The CDR3 is 12 residues long.

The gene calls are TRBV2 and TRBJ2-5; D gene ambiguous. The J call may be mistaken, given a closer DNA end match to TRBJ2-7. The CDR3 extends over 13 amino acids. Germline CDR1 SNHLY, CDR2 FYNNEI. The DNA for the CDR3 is TGTGCCAGCAGTGAAGGCGTTTACTACGAGCAGTACTTC. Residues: CASSEGVYYEQYF.

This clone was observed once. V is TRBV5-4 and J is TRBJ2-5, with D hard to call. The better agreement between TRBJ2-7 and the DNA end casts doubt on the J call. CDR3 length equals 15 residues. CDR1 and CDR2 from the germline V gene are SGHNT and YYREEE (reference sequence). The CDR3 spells CASSLGPLPTYEQYF. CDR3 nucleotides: TGTGCCAGCAGCTTGGGCCCCTTGCCAACCTACGAGCAGTACTTC.

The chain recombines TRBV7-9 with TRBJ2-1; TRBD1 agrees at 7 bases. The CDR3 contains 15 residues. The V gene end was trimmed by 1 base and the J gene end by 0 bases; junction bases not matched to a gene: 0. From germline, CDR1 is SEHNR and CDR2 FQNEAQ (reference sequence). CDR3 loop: CASSLGTGSYNEQFF. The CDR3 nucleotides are TGTGCCAGCAGCTTAGGGACAGGCTCCTACAATGAGCAGTTCTTC.

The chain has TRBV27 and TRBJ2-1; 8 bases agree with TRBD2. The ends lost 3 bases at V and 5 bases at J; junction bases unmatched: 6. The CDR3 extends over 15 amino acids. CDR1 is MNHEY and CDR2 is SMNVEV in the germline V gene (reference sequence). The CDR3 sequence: CASSLPSGFNNEQFF. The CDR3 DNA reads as TGTGCCAGCAGTTTGCCTAGCGGGTTCAACAATGAGCAGTTCTTC.

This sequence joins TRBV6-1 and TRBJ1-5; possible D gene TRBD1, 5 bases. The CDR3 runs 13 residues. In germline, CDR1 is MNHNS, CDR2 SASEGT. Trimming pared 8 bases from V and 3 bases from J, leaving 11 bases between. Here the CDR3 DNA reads TGTGCCAGCGGGCAGGGCCTCAATCAGCCCCAGCATTTT. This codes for CASGQGLNQPQHF.

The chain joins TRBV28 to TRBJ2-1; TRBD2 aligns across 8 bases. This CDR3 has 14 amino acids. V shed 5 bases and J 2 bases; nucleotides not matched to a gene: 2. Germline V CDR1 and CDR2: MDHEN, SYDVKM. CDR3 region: CASSDSGTYNEQFF. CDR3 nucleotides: TGTGCCAGCAGTGATAGCGGGACCTACAATGAGCAGTTCTTC.

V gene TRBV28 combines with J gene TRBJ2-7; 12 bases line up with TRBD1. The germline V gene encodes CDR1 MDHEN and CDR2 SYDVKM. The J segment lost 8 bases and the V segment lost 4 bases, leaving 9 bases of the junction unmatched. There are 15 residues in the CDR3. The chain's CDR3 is CASSSPGTGGSKQYF. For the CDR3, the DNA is TGTGCCAGCAGTTCCCCAGGGACAGGGGGCTCTAAGCAGTACTTC.

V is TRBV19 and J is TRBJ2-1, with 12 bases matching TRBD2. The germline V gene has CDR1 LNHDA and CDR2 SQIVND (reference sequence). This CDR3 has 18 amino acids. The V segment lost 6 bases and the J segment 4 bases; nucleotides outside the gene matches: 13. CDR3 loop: CASSKTSGRGGFYNEQFF. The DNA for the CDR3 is TGTGCCAGTAGCAAGACTAGCGGGAGAGGTGGGTTTTACAATGAGCAGTTCTTC.

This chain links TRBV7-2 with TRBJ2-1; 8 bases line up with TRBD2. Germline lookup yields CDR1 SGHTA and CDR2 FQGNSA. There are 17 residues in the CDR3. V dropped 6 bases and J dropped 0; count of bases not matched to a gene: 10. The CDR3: CASSLSGVKSSYNEQFF. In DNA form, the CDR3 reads TGTGCCAGCAGTCTTAGCGGGGTCAAAAGCTCCTACAATGAGCAGTTCTTC.

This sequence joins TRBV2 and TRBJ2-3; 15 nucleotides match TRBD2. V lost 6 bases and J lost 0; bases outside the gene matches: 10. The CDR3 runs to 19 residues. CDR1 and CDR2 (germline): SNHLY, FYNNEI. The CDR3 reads CASSSGLAGGITSTDTQYF. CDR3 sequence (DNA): TGTGCCAGCAGCTCGGGACTAGCGGGAGGAATTACTAGCACAGATACGCAGTATTTT. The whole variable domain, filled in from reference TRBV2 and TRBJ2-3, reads EPEVTQTPSHQVTQMGQEVILRCVPISNHLYFYWYRQILGQKVEFLVSFYNNEISEKSEIFDDQFSVERPDGSNFTLKIRSTKLEDSAMYFCASSSGLAGGITSTDTQYFGPGTRLTVL.

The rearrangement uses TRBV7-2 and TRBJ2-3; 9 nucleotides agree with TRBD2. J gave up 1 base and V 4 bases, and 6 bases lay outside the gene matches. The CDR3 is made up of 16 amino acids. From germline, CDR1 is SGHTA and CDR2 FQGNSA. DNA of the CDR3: TGTGCCAGCAGCTCCGGGACTAGCACTCGCACAGATACGCAGTATTTT. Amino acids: CASSSGTSTRTDTQYF.

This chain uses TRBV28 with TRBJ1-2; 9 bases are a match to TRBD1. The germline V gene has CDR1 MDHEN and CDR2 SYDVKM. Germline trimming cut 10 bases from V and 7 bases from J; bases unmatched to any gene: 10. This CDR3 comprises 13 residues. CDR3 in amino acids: CATYLGQGSGYTF. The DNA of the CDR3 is TGTGCCACCTATTTAGGACAGGGGTCTGGCTACACCTTC.

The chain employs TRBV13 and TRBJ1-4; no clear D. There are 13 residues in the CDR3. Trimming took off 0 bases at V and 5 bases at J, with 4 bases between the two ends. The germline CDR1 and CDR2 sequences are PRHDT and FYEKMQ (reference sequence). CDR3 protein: CASSLGPNEKLFF. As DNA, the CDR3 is TGTGCCAGCAGCTTAGGTCCGAATGAAAAACTGTTTTTT.

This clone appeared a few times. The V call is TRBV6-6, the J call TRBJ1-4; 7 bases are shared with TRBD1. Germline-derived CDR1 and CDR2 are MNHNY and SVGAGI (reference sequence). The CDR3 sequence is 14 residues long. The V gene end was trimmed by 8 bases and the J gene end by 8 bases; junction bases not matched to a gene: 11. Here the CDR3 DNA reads TGTGCCAGCCGGGAACAGGGGCTACGCGAAAAACTGTTTTTT. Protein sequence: CASREQGLREKLFF.

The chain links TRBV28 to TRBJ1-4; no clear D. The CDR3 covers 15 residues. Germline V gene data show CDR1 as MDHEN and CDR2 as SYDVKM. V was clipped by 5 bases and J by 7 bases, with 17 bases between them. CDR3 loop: CASSGRVEESEKLFF. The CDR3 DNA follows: TGTGCCAGCAGTGGGAGGGTGGAGGAAAGTGAAAAACTGTTTTTT.

The CDR3 sequence is CASSLWAGVNTEAFF. CDR3 nucleotide sequence: TGTGCCAGCAGCTTGTGGGCAGGGGTGAACACTGAAGCTTTCTTT. V is TRBV5-5 and J is TRBJ1-1, with a weak D call TRBD1 (6 bases). Deletions cut 1 base from V and 0 bases from J, with 10 bases between. The CDR3 length is 15 residues. CDR1 is SGHKS, CDR2 YYEKEE, per germline (reference sequence).

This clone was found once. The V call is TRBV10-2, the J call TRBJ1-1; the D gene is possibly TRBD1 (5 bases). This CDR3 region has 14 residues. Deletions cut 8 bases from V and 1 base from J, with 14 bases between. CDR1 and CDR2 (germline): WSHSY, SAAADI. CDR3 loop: CASCGGVSNTEAFF. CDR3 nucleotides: TGCGCCAGCTGCGGAGGGGTTTCGAACACTGAAGCTTTCTTT.

The CDR3 here is CASSEVGGVQTQYF. The CDR3 coding sequence is TGTGCCAGCAGTGAAGTGGGGGGGGTACAGACCCAGTACTTC. The chain uses TRBV6-1 and TRBJ2-5; 7 nucleotides align to TRBD2. Losses at the gene ends were 1 base for V and 6 bases for J; bases not matched to a gene: 5. The CDR3 length is 14 residues. Germline assignment: CDR1 MNHNS and CDR2 SASEGT.

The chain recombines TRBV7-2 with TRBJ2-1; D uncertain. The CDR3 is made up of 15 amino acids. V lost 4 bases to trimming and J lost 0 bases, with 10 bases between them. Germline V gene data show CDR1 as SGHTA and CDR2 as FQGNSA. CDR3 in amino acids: CASSSPPGSYNEQFF. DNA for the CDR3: TGTGCCAGCAGCTCCCCCCCAGGCTCCTACAATGAGCAGTTCTTC.

The DNA of the CDR3 is TGTGCCAGTAGTGTCACAGGGGGGGGTCGCGGCATTCAGTACTTC. Its protein product is CASSVTGGGRGIQYF. This chain joins TRBV19 and TRBJ2-4, with D possibly matching TRBD1 (8 bases). V lost 5 bases and J 9 bases, leaving 20 bases between the germline ends. Germline loops: CDR1 LNHDA, CDR2 SQIVND (reference sequence). The CDR3 covers 15 residues.

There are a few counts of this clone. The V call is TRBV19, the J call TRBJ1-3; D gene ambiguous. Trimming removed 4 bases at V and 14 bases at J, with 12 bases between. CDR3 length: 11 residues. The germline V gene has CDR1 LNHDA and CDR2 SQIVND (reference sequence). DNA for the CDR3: TGTGCCAGTAGTACGAACGTGCGGGTATATTTT. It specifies CASSTNVRVYF.

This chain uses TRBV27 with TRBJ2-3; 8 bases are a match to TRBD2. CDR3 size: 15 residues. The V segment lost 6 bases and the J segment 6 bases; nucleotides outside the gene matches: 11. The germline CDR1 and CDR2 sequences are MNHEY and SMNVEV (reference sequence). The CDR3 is CASSWSGRRMDTQYF. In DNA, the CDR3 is TGTGCCAGCAGCTGGAGCGGGAGAAGGATGGATACGCAGTATTTT.